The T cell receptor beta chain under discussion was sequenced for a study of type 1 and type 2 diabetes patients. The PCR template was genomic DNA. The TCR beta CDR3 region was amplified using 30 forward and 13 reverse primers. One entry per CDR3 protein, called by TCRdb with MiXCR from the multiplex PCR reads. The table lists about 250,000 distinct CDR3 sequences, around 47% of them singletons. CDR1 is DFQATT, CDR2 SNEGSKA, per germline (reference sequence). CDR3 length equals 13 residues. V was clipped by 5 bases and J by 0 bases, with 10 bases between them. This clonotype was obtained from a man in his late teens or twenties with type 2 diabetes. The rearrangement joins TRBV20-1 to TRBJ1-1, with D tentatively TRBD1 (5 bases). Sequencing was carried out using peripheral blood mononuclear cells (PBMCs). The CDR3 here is CSACRDLNTEAFF. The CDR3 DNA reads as TGCAGTGCTTGCCGGGACCTGAACACTGAAGCTTTCTTT.